A selection of T cell receptor beta chains follows, all from one sample in a study of cytomegalovirus exposure and HLA in healthy donors. The method was immunoSEQ multiplex PCR; TCRdb's version includes in-frame clones alone and lacks a portion of them. The data hold about 190,000 clones, with about 85% observed a single time. The sample taken for sequencing was PBMCs. Receptors were obtained from a boy aged 2 to 10 in good health and CMV-seronegative. Each CDR3 is given with its conserved first and last residue. The D gene is left open where the match is weak. Only some rows state a clone size, as once, few, many or a class for expanded clones.

J | V | length | size | D | DNA | CDR3
TRBJ2-3 | TRBV9 | 19 | - | TRBD2 | TGTGCCAGCAGCGTCCTCTCCGGGACTAGCGGGACTAGCACAGATACGCAGTATTTT | CASSVLSGTSGTSTDTQYF
TRBJ1-3 | TRBV7-6 | 14 | - | - | TGTGCCAGCAGCTCAACAGGAGACGGAAACACCATATATTTT | CASSSTGDGNTIYF
TRBJ2-3 | TRBV6-5 | 12 | - | - | TGTGCCAGCGGCTCACAGGCAGATACGCAGTATTTT | CASGSQADTQYF
TRBJ2-7 | TRBV5-4 | 12 | - | - | TGTGCCAGCAGCTATTCAGGTGCCGAGCAGTACTTC | CASSYSGAEQYF
TRBJ1-2 | TRBV27 | 13 | - | - | TGTGCCAGCAGTTTAGGGGGAGGCTATGGCTACACCTTC | CASSLGGGYGYTF
TRBJ1-3 | TRBV4-2 | 19 | few | - | TGTGCCAGCAGCCAAGTGGGCTTAGACCTGGTCGGGGCTGGAAACACCATATATTTT | CASSQVGLDLVGAGNTIYF
TRBJ2-3 | TRBV7-3 | 15 | - | - | TGTGCCAGCAGCTTTGCAGGGATGGATCCAGATACGCAGTATTTT | CASSFAGMDPDTQYF
TRBJ2-5 | TRBV6-1 | 15 | - | TRBD1 | TGTGCCAGCAGTGAAGCGACAGGGGGCTCTGAGGCCCAGTACTTC | CASSEATGGSEAQYF
TRBJ2-2 | TRBV6-1 | 14 | - | TRBD1 | TGTGCCAGTTCCGGGACAGTGAACACCGGGGAGCTGTTTTTT | CASSGTVNTGELFF
TRBJ2-3 | TRBV6-5 | 14 | - | - | TGTGCCAGCAGTTACCGTAGGAGGGGTTATACGCAGTATTTT | CASSYRRRGYTQYF
TRBJ2-5 | TRBV18 | 13 | - | - | TGTGCCAGCTCACCGGGGCCCCAAGAGACCCAGTACTTC | CASSPGPQETQYF
TRBJ1-2 | TRBV28 | 12 | once | - | TGTGCCAGCAGCCTGAGCGGCTATGGCTACACCTTC | CASSLSGYGYTF
TRBJ2-5 | TRBV28 | 14 | - | - | TGTGCCAGCAGTTTCGGAGGGGCCCAAGAGACCCAGTACTTC | CASSFGGAQETQYF
TRBJ2-7 | TRBV5-1 | 14 | once | - | TGCGCCAGCAGCTTGGCCGGAGGGTACTACGAGCAGTACTTC | CASSLAGGYYEQYF
TRBJ2-2 | TRBV30 | 15 | - | - | TGTGCCTGGAGTGTAGGGACTGGAAACACCGGGGAGCTGTTTTTT | CAWSVGTGNTGELFF
TRBJ2-2 | TRBV5-4 | 19 | - | - | TGTGCCAGCAGCTTGAAAAGAGTGATGGGACTTCAAAACACCGGGGAGCTGTTTTTT | CASSLKRVMGLQNTGELFF
TRBJ1-1 | TRBV7-2 | 14 | - | - | TGTGCCAGCAGCTTATCGACAGAGAACACTGAAGCTTTCTTT | CASSLSTENTEAFF
TRBJ1-5 | TRBV19 | 17 | - | TRBD1 | TGTGCCAGTAGTACATTCGGACAGGGGAAAAGCAATCAGCCCCAGCATTTT | CASSTFGQGKSNQPQHF
TRBJ2-7 | TRBV19 | 13 | - | TRBD1 | TGTGCCAGTAGTATGGGACAGGTTTACGAGCAGTACTTC | CASSMGQVYEQYF
TRBJ2-6 | TRBV10-3 | 19 | - | TRBD1 | TGTGCCATCAGTGAGTCAATCCGGGACAGGGAATCTGGGGCCAACGTCCTGACTTTC | CAISESIRDRESGANVLTF
TRBJ2-5 | TRBV5-4 | 13 | once | - | TGTGCCAGCAGCTCAGGGGACCGGGAGACCCAGTACTTC | CASSSGDRETQYF
TRBJ2-7 | TRBV28 | 21 | - | - | TGTGCCAGCAGTGCCTGGTGGGGAGAGGGTAGCGAGAGCTTAACCCCCTACGAGCAGTACTTC | CASSAWWGEGSESLTPYEQYF
TRBJ2-7 | TRBV29-1 | 11 | - | - | TGCAGCGCAGGGGCAGCCTACGAGCAGTACTTC | CSAGAAYEQYF
TRBJ1-5 | TRBV2 | 19 | - | TRBD1 | TGTGCCAGCAGCGCCCCCCGGACAGGCCCTCATAGTGGCAATCAGCCCCAGCATTTT | CASSAPRTGPHSGNQPQHF
TRBJ2-3 | TRBV7-6 | 16 | - | TRBD2 | TGTGCCAGCAGCCCTTATAGCGGGCCGCGCACAGATACGCAGTATTTT | CASSPYSGPRTDTQYF
TRBJ2-4 | TRBV2 | 10 | medium-sized | - | TGTGCCAGCGGCGGGAACATTCAGTACTTC | CASGGNIQYF
TRBJ2-7 | TRBV7-9 | 13 | - | - | TGTGCCAGCAGCTCCTTTCCGTCTTACGAGCAGTACTTC | CASSSFPSYEQYF
TRBJ2-7 | TRBV11-3 | 14 | - | TRBD2 | TGTGCCAAGGGACCGGGCGGGAGAGGGGACGAGCAGTACTTC | CAKGPGGRGDEQYF
TRBJ2-3 | TRBV14 | 15 | - | TRBD2 | TGTGCCAGCAGCGCCGCCCTAGCGGGGAGAGATACGCAGTATTTT | CASSAALAGRDTQYF
TRBJ2-7 | TRBV4-1 | 15 | once | TRBD2 | TGCGCCAGCGGATCGGGGGGGGTTTATTCCTACGAGCAGTACTTC | CASGSGGVYSYEQYF
TRBJ1-2 | TRBV29-1 | 15 | - | TRBD1 | TGCAGCGTTGAAGCGGATACAGGGGTACATTATGGCTACACCTTC | CSVEADTGVHYGYTF
TRBJ2-7 | TRBV18 | 18 | - | - | TGTGCCAGCTCACCCCTGGTTGGGGGCGTAGAAGGGCGCTACGAGCAGTACTTC | CASSPLVGGVEGRYEQYF
TRBJ1-2 | TRBV10-3 | 14 | - | TRBD1 | TGTGCCATCAGGGACAGGGGGACGGGCTATGGCTACACCTTC | CAIRDRGTGYGYTF
TRBJ1-1 | TRBV28 | 15 | - | - | TGTGCCACTAAAATGGGCGGAGGGATGAACACTGAAGCTTTCTTT | CATKMGGGMNTEAFF
TRBJ1-5 | TRBV28 | 17 | once | - | TGTGCCAGCAGCCCACACCCCGGAGTCAATCACAATCAGCCCCAGCATTTT | CASSPHPGVNHNQPQHF
TRBJ2-5 | TRBV5-1 | 13 | - | - | TGCGCCAGCAGCCTGGGAGCTTTAGAGACCCAGTACTTC | CASSLGALETQYF
TRBJ2-3 | TRBV11-3 | 15 | once | - | TGTGCCAGCAGCCAAACGGCGGGATCCACAGATACGCAGTATTTT | CASSQTAGSTDTQYF
TRBJ1-3 | TRBV18 | 18 | once | TRBD1 | TGTGCCAGCTCACCCTACGCTCAGGGGGTCAATGTCGGAAACACCATATATTTT | CASSPYAQGVNVGNTIYF
TRBJ2-7 | TRBV29-1 | 13 | - | - | TGCAGCGTTGCAGGACAAACGACCTACGAGCAGTACTTC | CSVAGQTTYEQYF
TRBJ1-2 | TRBV4-1 | 21 | once | TRBD1 | TGCGCCAGCAGCCAAGGTTTAGCGGACAGGGGGCGGGGGTGGATTAACTATGGCTACACCTTC | CASSQGLADRGRGWINYGYTF
TRBJ1-2 | TRBV6-5 | 14 | once | - | TGTGCCAGCGGTCCGGGGGGCCCATACTATGGCTACACCTTC | CASGPGGPYYGYTF
TRBJ1-2 | TRBV28 | 13 | - | TRBD1 | TGTGCCAGCAGTCCGGACAGGGACTATGGCTACACCTTC | CASSPDRDYGYTF
TRBJ1-1 | TRBV19 | 12 | once | TRBD1 | TGTGCCAGTAGTAGAGGACAGGGGGCGGCTTTCTTT | CASSRGQGAAFF
TRBJ2-1 | TRBV30 | 16 | - | - | TGTGCCTGGAGTGTACGTAGGGGCTTAGGTTTAGGTGAGCAGTTCTTC | CAWSVRRGLGLGEQFF
TRBJ2-2 | TRBV28 | 14 | - | TRBD1 | TGTGCCAGCAGTTTACAGGGGGACACCGGGGAGCTGTTTTTT | CASSLQGDTGELFF
TRBJ2-7 | TRBV27 | 13 | - | TRBD1 | TGTGCCAGCAGTTCCGGGACAGGTTACGAGCAGTACTTC | CASSSGTGYEQYF
TRBJ2-3 | TRBV7-9 | 16 | - | - | TGTGCCAGCAGCTTACGTGAAGCCTCTAGCACAGATACGCAGTATTTT | CASSLREASSTDTQYF
TRBJ2-3 | TRBV28 | 14 | - | - | TGTGCCAGCAGTCCCTTTGTTAGCACAGATACGCAGTATTTT | CASSPFVSTDTQYF
TRBJ2-7 | TRBV27 | 12 | - | - | TGTGCCAGCAGTTTCTCTCGGGGCGAGCAGTACTTC | CASSFSRGEQYF
TRBJ1-3 | TRBV14 | 17 | - | - | TGTGCCAGCAGCCAAGAAGGCGGGTGGAGCTCTGGAAACACCATATATTTT | CASSQEGGWSSGNTIYF
TRBJ2-7 | TRBV2 | 13 | - | TRBD1 | TGTGCCAGCAGTTATGACAGGGCCTCCGAGCAGTACTTC | CASSYDRASEQYF
TRBJ2-7 | TRBV25-1 | 15 | - | - | TGTGCCAGCAGTGACCGACAGGTGCAGACCTACGAGCAGTACTTC | CASSDRQVQTYEQYF
TRBJ1-6 | TRBV2 | 14 | - | - | TGTGCCAGCAGTGACCAGGGAGGTAATTCACCCCTCCACTTT | CASSDQGGNSPLHF
TRBJ1-3 | TRBV5-4 | 14 | - | TRBD1 | TGTGCCAGCAGCACCAGGGACAGAGGAAACACCATATATTTT | CASSTRDRGNTIYF